This T cell receptor (beta chain) was documented in a study of T cells in Graves' hyperthyroidism and ophthalmopathy. Subjects aged 18 to 65 presented with newly diagnosed hyperthyroidism of less than 2 months' duration. Exclusions: uncontrolled infection, other autoimmune disease, pregnancy, lactation. Clinical symptoms, serum thyroxine and TRAb, thyroid ultrasound and orbital computed tomography together formed the diagnostic basis. Study-wide findings and caveats: Before onset, ophthalmopathy was predicted by the model a median approximately 6.7 months earlier.

Concerning this clonotype itself: No antigen is known for it.

Amplified TCR beta CDR3 regions came from RNA transcripts. The TCR CDR3 was amplified in a first-round RT-PCR using the HTBI primer set. A single record per CDR3 protein comes from TCRdb applying MiXCR to the multiplex PCR reads. The sample carries hundreds of thousands of distinct CDR3 sequences, roughly a sixth recorded once. Germline lookup yields CDR1 LGHDT and CDR2 YNNKEL (reference sequence). The V end lost 1 base, the J end lost 4 bases, and 8 bases lay between the germline ends. The CDR3 length is 13 residues. The chain is built from TRBV3-1 and TRBJ2-7; no firm D call. What was sequenced was blood. This TCR came from a woman between 18 and 29 years old with Graves' hyperthyroidism. CDR3 coding DNA: TGTGCCAGCAGCCAAGTTACATCTTACGAGCAGTACTTC. Amino acids: CASSQVTSYEQYF.